Reported below is one T cell receptor beta chain. As originally analysed: Nucleated cell number was recorded as an estimate derived from reference gene primer amplification. Assay: immunoSEQ multiplex PCR; the TCRdb copy retains only in-frame clones and omits some. The V and J calls and clone size come from that table; D and trimming were worked out from the DNA. The data contain 110,000 to 150,000 clones, almost 80% of them seen just once; the ten biggest clones take up roughly 8.7%. Unmatched junction bases numbered 4, after V lost 1 base and J lost 2 bases. The germline V gene has CDR1 SGDLS and CDR2 YYNGEE. CDR3 length: 15 amino acids. The data originate from a study of blood T cell repertoires in COVID-19. Across the study: The United States, Italy and Spain supplied acute and convalescent COVID-19 samples. From T cells, B-cell-depleted T cells, or PBMCs came the material, which was cDNA or gDNA.

The receptor's source is a man aged 45-65 years with active or convalescent COVID-19. The chain uses TRBV9 and TRBJ2-3; 7 bases align to TRBD1. Sequenced material: peripheral blood. The CDR3 loop reads CASSVSQGITDTQYF. The CDR3 DNA sequence: TGTGCCAGCAGCGTATCACAGGGGATCACAGATACGCAGTATTTT.